These 13 T cell receptor beta chains share one sample of origin, sequenced in a study of blood T cells in healthy people across ages. With a J-beta primer mix and a sample-barcoded 5' primer, a second PCR ran about 6 to 11 cycles. Via MiXCR, TCRdb re-called the 5' RACE reads, giving one row per CDR3 protein. In the table there are about 800,000 distinct CDR3 sequences, 58% of which are singletons. Sequences were obtained from blood. The receptors stem from a young man in good health.

The chain has TRBV7-8 and TRBJ2-5; a weak D match, TRBD2 (5 bases). V lost 5 bases and J lost 5, with 18 bases in between. The germline V gene has CDR1 SGHVS and CDR2 FQNEAQ. The CDR3 consists of 15 residues. CDR3 DNA: TGTGCCAGCAGCGACATCGGACTGGCGGAGGAGACCCAGTACTTC. This translates into CASSDIGLAEETQYF.

The rearrangement uses TRBV20-1 and TRBJ2-3, with TRBD1 matching 8 bases. J lost 4 bases, V lost 5 bases, and 11 bases had no gene match. The CDR3 loop spans 15 amino acids. Germline loops: CDR1 DFQATT, CDR2 SNEGSKA (reference sequence). The chain's CDR3 is CSAPWVGTGPDTQYF. The CDR3 DNA is TGCAGTGCTCCCTGGGTCGGGACAGGTCCAGATACGCAGTATTTT.

V and J are TRBV30 and TRBJ2-4; D ambiguous. The J call may be wrong; the DNA end is better matched by TRBJ2-5. Germline CDR1 is GTSNPN and CDR2 is SVGIG (reference sequence). The CDR3 runs 13 residues. The DNA of the CDR3 is TGTGCCTGGAATCCACTCCTCTTGGAGACCCAGTACTTC. As protein: CAWNPLLLETQYF.

The chain uses TRBV10-3 and TRBJ2-1; 9 bases are a match to TRBD1. V shed 4 bases and J 8 bases; nucleotides not matched to a gene: 9. Germline values: CDR1 ENHRY, CDR2 SYGVKD. The CDR3 contains 15 residues. The CDR3 loop reads CAISAGQGIADEQFF. For the CDR3, the DNA is TGTGCCATCAGTGCGGGACAGGGAATTGCCGATGAGCAGTTCTTC.

The chain links TRBV20-1 to TRBJ2-4; the D gene could be TRBD1 or TRBD2 (5 bases each). The V end was cut by 3 bases, the J end by 9 bases, with 12 bases between. Germline CDR1 reads DFQATT; CDR2 reads SNEGSKA (reference sequence). The CDR3 runs 12 residues. This chain's CDR3 is CSASYGGFIQYF. Here the CDR3 DNA reads TGCAGTGCTAGTTATGGGGGTTTCATTCAGTACTTC.

This clonotype showed up many times. The chain couples TRBV15 to TRBJ1-1; 10 bases line up with TRBD1. With 6 bases clipped from V and 5 bases from J, the junction kept 9 bases outside the gene matches. In germline, CDR1 is LNHNV, CDR2 YYDKDF (reference sequence). CDR3 length equals 15 residues. CDR3 region: CATRDRDRGRTEAFF. The CDR3, as DNA: TGTGCCACCAGGGACCGGGACAGGGGAAGGACTGAAGCTTTCTTT.

The V call is TRBV28, the J call TRBJ2-7, with D uncertain. There are 15 residues in the CDR3. Trimming cost V 3 bases and J 0 bases, with 12 bases left between them. Germline V gene lookup returns CDR1 MDHEN and CDR2 SYDVKM. Here the CDR3 reads CASSLWGTVSYEQYF. Here the CDR3 DNA reads TGTGCCAGCAGTTTGTGGGGTACTGTCTCCTACGAGCAGTACTTC.

The genes are TRBV4-1 and TRBJ2-3; a weak D match, TRBD1 (6 bases). Germline values: CDR1 MGHRA, CDR2 YSYEKL. The CDR3 totals 14 residues. Trimming took off 1 base at V and 2 bases at J, with 7 bases between the two ends. Here the CDR3 DNA reads TGCGCCAGCAGCCAAGGGACAGCCACAGATACGCAGTATTTT. The encoded protein is CASSQGTATDTQYF.

This chain connects TRBV7-9 to TRBJ1-2; perhaps TRBD1 as D (6 bases). Germline-derived CDR1 and CDR2 are SEHNR and FQNEAQ (reference sequence). The CDR3 runs 14 residues. V dropped 8 bases and J dropped 7 bases, with 20 bases sitting between them. The CDR3, as DNA: TGTGCCAGCGAATCGACAGGAGGCCTTCCTGGCTACACCTTC. It codes for CASESTGGLPGYTF.

This chain joins TRBV6-1 and TRBJ2-4; D unclear. This CDR3 has 17 amino acids. Deletions cut 2 bases from V and 0 bases from J, with 14 bases between. Per the germline V gene, CDR1 is MNHNS and CDR2 is SASEGT. The DNA for the CDR3 is TGTGCCAGCAGTGAATCCCGGGCGACACTAGCCAAAAACATTCAGTACTTC. The encoded protein is CASSESRATLAKNIQYF.

This clonotype was observed a few times. Possible read error: a much larger clone is one base away. The chain has TRBV10-3 and TRBJ2-1, with D possibly matching TRBD2 (5 bases). V lost 4 bases, J lost 5 bases, and 12 bases lay in between. The CDR3 totals 14 residues. The germline V gene encodes CDR1 ENHRY and CDR2 SYGVKD. For the CDR3, the DNA is TGTGCCATCAGTGTGTCCCAGGAGGACAATGAGCAGTTCTTC. As protein: CAISVSQEDNEQFF.

This clonotype has a single count. The J gene is TRBJ2-3, the V gene TRBV7-2; weak D call: TRBD1 (6 bases). The CDR3 runs 16 residues. Per germline, CDR1 SGHTA and CDR2 FQGNSA. V dropped 4 bases and J dropped 3 bases, with 17 bases sitting between them. In DNA form, the CDR3 reads TGTGCCAGCAGCTCCCAGGGGCTACATGGGACAGATACGCAGTATTTT. This codes for CASSSQGLHGTDTQYF.

V usage is TRBV10-2 and J usage is TRBJ1-5; D unresolved. Per germline, CDR1 WSHSY and CDR2 SAAADI. There are 14 residues in the CDR3. Deletions cut 7 bases from V and 0 bases from J, with 10 bases between. The CDR3 nucleotides are TGCGCCAGCACCCGGACCCATAGCAATCAGCCCCAGCATTTT. Residues: CASTRTHSNQPQHF.